This TCR beta chain originates from a study of radiotherapy plus CTLA-4 blockade in lung cancer. Produced via immunoSEQ multiplex PCR; TCRdb's table is partial and in-frame only. This sample has around 45,000 clones, with 65% to 75% found just once. The length of the CDR3 is 12 residues. The germline V gene has CDR1 SQVTM and CDR2 ANQGSEA. V was clipped by 6 bases and J by 10 bases, with 15 bases between them. Sequencing was performed on peripheral blood, taken from a patient treated with radiotherapy plus ipilimumab. The rearrangement links TRBV29-1 to TRBJ2-2; tentative D call: TRBD2 (5 bases). The TCR comes from a human donor with non-small cell lung cancer who had a partial response to radiotherapy plus ipilimumab. The chain's CDR3 is CSVRSGIEELFF. The CDR3 DNA follows: TGCAGCGTGAGGAGCGGTATCGAGGAGCTGTTTTTT.